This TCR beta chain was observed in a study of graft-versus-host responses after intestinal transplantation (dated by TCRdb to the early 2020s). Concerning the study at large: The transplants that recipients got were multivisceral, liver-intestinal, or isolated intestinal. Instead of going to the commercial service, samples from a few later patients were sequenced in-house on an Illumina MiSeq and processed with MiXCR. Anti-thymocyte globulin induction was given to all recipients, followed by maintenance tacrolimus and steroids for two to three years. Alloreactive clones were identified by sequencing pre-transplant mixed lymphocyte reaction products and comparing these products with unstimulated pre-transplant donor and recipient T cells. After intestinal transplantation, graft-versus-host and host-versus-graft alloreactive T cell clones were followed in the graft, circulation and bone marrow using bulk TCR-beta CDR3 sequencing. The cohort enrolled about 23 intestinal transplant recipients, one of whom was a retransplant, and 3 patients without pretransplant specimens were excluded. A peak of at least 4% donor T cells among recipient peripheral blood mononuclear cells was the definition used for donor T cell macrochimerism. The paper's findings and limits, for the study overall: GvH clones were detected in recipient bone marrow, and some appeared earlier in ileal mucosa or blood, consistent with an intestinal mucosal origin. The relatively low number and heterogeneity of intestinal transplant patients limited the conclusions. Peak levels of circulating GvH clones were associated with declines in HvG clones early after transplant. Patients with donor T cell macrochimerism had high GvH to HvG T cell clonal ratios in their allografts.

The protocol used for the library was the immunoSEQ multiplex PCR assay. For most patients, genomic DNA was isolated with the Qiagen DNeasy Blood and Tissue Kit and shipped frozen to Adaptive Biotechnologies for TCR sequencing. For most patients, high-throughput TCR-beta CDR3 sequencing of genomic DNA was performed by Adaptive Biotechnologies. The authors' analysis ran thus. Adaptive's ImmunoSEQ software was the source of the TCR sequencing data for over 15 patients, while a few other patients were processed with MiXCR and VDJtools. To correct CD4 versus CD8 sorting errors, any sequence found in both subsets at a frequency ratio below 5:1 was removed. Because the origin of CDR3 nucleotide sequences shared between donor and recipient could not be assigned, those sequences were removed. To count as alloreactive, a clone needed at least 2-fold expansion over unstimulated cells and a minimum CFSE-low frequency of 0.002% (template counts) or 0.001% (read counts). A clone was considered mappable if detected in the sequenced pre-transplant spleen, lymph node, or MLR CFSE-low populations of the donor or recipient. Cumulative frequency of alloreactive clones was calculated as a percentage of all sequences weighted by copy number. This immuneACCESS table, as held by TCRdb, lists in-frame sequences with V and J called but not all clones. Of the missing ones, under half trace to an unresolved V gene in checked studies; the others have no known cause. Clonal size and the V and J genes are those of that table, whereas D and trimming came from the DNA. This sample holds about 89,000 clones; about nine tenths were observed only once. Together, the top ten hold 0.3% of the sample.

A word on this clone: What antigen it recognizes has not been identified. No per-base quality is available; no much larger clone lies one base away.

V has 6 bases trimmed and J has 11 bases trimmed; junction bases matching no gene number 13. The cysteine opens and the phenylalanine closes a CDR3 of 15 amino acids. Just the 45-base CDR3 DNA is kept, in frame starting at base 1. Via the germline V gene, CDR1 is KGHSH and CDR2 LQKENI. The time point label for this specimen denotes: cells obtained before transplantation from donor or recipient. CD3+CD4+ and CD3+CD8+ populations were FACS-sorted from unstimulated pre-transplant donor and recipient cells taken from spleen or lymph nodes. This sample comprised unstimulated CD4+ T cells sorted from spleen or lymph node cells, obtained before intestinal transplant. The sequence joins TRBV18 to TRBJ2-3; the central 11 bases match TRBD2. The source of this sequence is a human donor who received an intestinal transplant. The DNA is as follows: TGTGCCAGCTCGGGCGGGACTAGCGGTGAACAGAAGCAGTATTTT. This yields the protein CASSGGTSGEQKQYF.